These 19 T cell receptor beta chains were all obtained from the same sample, sequenced in a study of regulatory T cells in long-lasting Graves disease. Building the TCR beta libraries relied on iRepertoire HTBI primers, and CDR3 regions underwent Arm-PCR. MiXCR, run by TCRdb on the multiplex PCR reads, gives a single entry per CDR3 protein. This sample yields a few hundred thousand distinct CDR3 sequences, of which approximately 20% are seen a single time; roughly 15% belongs to the top ten. Time point of the sample: newly diagnosed GD, antithyroid drugs for less than 3 months. Extracted PBMC RNA gave rise to the TCR library. The same sample was also used in a study of T cells in Graves' hyperthyroidism and ophthalmopathy.

Material: peripheral blood mononuclear cells (PBMCs), obtained at new diagnosis, from a patient treated with antithyroid drugs. Source of these receptors: a woman younger than 45 with Graves disease.

To note about this clonotype: Being one base from a much bigger clone, this may be a read error. The CDR3 protein is CASRSGVADQPQHF. The DNA for the CDR3 is TGTGCCAGCAGATCAGGGGTGGCCGATCAGCCCCAGCATTTT. The chain couples TRBV12-3 or TRBV12-4 to TRBJ1-5, with D possibly TRBD1 on 6 matching bases. The germline V and J ends were trimmed by 6 bases and 5 bases, with 14 bases remaining between them. This CDR3 region has 14 residues.

This clonotype turned up a few times. This may be a read error: a much more frequent sequence differs by one nucleotide. V and J are TRBV6-1 and TRBJ1-2, with D hard to call. The CDR3 runs to 14 residues. Trimming took 6 bases from V and 6 from J, leaving 17 bases between them. CDR1 is MNHNS and CDR2 is SASEGT in the germline V gene. Written as DNA, the CDR3 is TGTGCCAGCAGCGACGGCCCCGTCCTCCATGGCTACACCTTC. It is translated as CASSDGPVLHGYTF.

This clonotype was seen repeatedly, ten times or more. DNA for the CDR3: TGTGCCAGTAGTCCTAGACAGGGGGATACGCAGTATTTT. Translated, it gives CASSPRQGDTQYF. The genes are TRBV19 and TRBJ2-3, with TRBD1 matching over 8 bases. Germline-derived CDR1 and CDR2 are LNHDA and SQIVND (reference sequence). Trimming removed 5 bases from V and 6 bases from J; junction bases left unmatched: 4. CDR3 length: 13 residues.

This clonotype was recorded at least ten times. The chain uses TRBV6-5 and TRBJ1-3, with a weak D call TRBD1 (6 bases). Trimming took off 4 bases at V and 0 bases at J, with 16 bases between the two ends. From germline, CDR1 is MNHEY and CDR2 SVGAGI. The CDR3 totals 17 residues. For the CDR3, the DNA is TGTGCCAGCAGTTTAACAGGGATGGGGCGCTCTGGAAACACCATATATTTT. Amino acids: CASSLTGMGRSGNTIYF.

The table lists this clonotype with many counts. The CDR3 is CASSYPRLAPRNIQYF. CDR3 nucleotides: TGTGCCAGCAGTTACCCACGTTTGGCACCCAGGAACATTCAGTACTTC. The chain uses TRBV6-2 or TRBV6-3 and TRBJ2-4; no reliable D call. CDR1 is MNHEY and CDR2 is SVGEGT in the germline V gene. V was shortened by 2 bases and J by 7 bases, with 18 bases between the two germline ends. This CDR3 spans 16 amino acids.

With regard to this clonotype: This sequence is one base from a far larger clone and is likely a read error. The chain uses TRBV7-2 and TRBJ1-2; D perhaps matches TRBD1 (6 bases). V was cut by 5 bases and J by 7 bases, with 17 bases left in between. Germline lookup yields CDR1 SGHTA and CDR2 FQGNSA. CDR3 length equals 14 residues. The CDR3 here is CASSHREGSGGYTF. The CDR3 DNA follows: TGTGCCAGCAGCCACAGGGAGGGAAGTGGTGGCTACACCTTC. The entire variable domain, with the rest obtained from reference TRBV7-2 and TRBJ1-2, is as follows: GAGVSQSPSNKVTEKGKDVELRCDPISGHTALYWYRQSLGQGLEFLIYFQGNSAPDKSGLPSDRFSAERTGGSVSTLTIQRTQQEDSAVYLCASSHREGSGGYTFGSGTRLTVV.

This chain joins TRBV20-1 and TRBJ1-1; D may be TRBD1 (5 bases). The germline V gene encodes CDR1 DFQATT and CDR2 SNEGSKA (reference sequence). Between the trimmed V and J ends, which lost 6 bases and 5 bases, there was a span of 19 bases. The CDR3 has 14 residues. In nucleotides, the CDR3 is TGCAGTGCCCTGGGCGGGGGAAGGCGGACTGAAGCTTTCTTT. Amino acid sequence: CSALGGGRRTEAFF.

This clonotype occurred many times. This chain links TRBV7-6 with TRBJ2-7; 9 nucleotides match TRBD1. The length of the CDR3 is 12 residues. Germline loops: CDR1 SGHVS, CDR2 FNYEAQ. V dropped 5 bases and J dropped 6; count of bases not matched to a gene: 2. Here the CDR3 reads CASSQTGGEQYF. Written as DNA, the CDR3 is TGTGCCAGCAGCCAGACAGGGGGCGAGCAGTACTTC.

This clonotype was recorded at least ten times. The gene calls are TRBV12-3 or TRBV12-4 and TRBJ2-2; D is uncertain. This CDR3 spans 15 amino acids. V was pared by 2 bases and J by 0 bases, with 7 bases between. CDR3 DNA: TGTGCCAGCAGTTTATACAGCGCGAACACCGGGGAGCTGTTTTTT. This encodes CASSLYSANTGELFF.

In this sample, this clonotype turned up many times. The chain combines TRBV7-9 with TRBJ2-5; 11 nucleotides line up with TRBD2. The CDR3 is 14 amino acids. V lost 3 bases and J lost 5; bases outside the gene matches: 2. Germline CDR1 and CDR2: SEHNR and FQNEAQ (reference sequence). The CDR3 DNA reads TGTGCCAGCAGCTTTAGCGGGGGGGTTGAGACCCAGTACTTC. It translates to CASSFSGGVETQYF.

This clonotype was observed many times. This chain connects TRBV5-1 to TRBJ2-1; maybe TRBD1 (6 bases). V lost 4 bases, J lost 1 base, and 24 bases lay in between. The CDR3 extends over 19 amino acids. The V gene's germline CDR1 is SGHRS and CDR2 YFSETQ. The CDR3 DNA reads TGCGCCAGCAGCAAAATACTAACAGGGAGTGCGTCGTCCTACAATGAGCAGTTCTTC. The encoded protein is CASSKILTGSASSYNEQFF.

This clonotype has ten or more counts. The chain couples TRBV2 to TRBJ1-1; TRBD1 might be the D (6 bases). The germline gives CDR1 SNHLY, CDR2 FYNNEI. V was cut by 6 bases and J by 8 bases, with 13 bases left in between. CDR3 size: 12 residues. The DNA for the CDR3 is TGTGCCAGCAGCGAGACAGGCCACGAAGCTTTCTTT. Protein sequence: CASSETGHEAFF.

This clonotype was observed at least ten times. V usage is TRBV11-3 and J usage is TRBJ1-2; the match to TRBD1 covers 8 bases. There are 13 residues in the CDR3. Unmatched junction bases numbered 5, after V lost 8 bases and J lost 3 bases. Germline assignment: CDR1 SGHNT and CDR2 YENEEA. The CDR3: CASGDRGDYGYTF. DNA of the CDR3: TGTGCCAGCGGCGACAGGGGAGACTATGGCTACACCTTC.

Regarding this clonotype: This clone may be a read error of a much larger clone one base away. This rearrangement joins TRBV5-1 to TRBJ1-1; 9 bases align to TRBD1. This CDR3 region has 15 residues. CDR1 and CDR2 from the germline V gene are SGHRS and YFSETQ. As DNA, the CDR3 is TGCGCCAGCAGCACAGGGGGCGCAATGTACACTGAAGCTCTCTTT. Protein: CASSTGGAMYTEALF.

This clonotype was found many times. The gene calls are TRBV6-1 and TRBJ2-7; 9 nucleotides align to TRBD1. Germline-derived CDR1 and CDR2 are MNHNS and SASEGT. V trimming: 7 bases; J trimming: 2 bases; junction bases outside the gene matches: 9. This CDR3 is 15 amino acids long. In DNA form, the CDR3 reads TGTGCCAGCACCATGGACAGGGGCAGTGCCTACGAGCAGTACTTC. Translation: CASTMDRGSAYEQYF.

This clonotype was picked up many times. This sequence joins TRBV3-1 and TRBJ1-2; no clear D gene. Trimming stripped 4 bases from V and 0 bases from J, with 15 bases between. Germline V lookup: CDR1 LGHDT, CDR2 YNNKEL (reference sequence). This CDR3 spans 16 amino acids. The CDR3 loop is CASSPRTYRPNYGYTF. The CDR3 DNA reads as TGTGCCAGCAGCCCAAGGACGTATCGACCTAACTATGGCTACACCTTC.

The chain has TRBV19 and TRBJ2-3, with 10 bases aligning to TRBD2. The CDR3 runs to 14 residues. Germline CDR1 reads LNHDA; CDR2 reads SQIVND (reference sequence). V was pared by 9 bases and J by 1 base, with 4 bases of the junction left unmatched. The CDR3 DNA follows: TGTGCCAGCCTCAGCGGGGGGGGCACAGATACGCAGTATTTT. Its translation is CASLSGGGTDTQYF.

This clonotype showed up many times. J is TRBJ1-2 and V is TRBV27; D unclear. Germline CDR1 and CDR2: MNHEY and SMNVEV (reference sequence). The CDR3 consists of 15 residues. Trimming cost V 5 bases and J 2 bases, with 15 bases left between them. In DNA, the CDR3 is TGTGCCAGCAGTCTAACGGGATACGACAACTATGGCTACACCTTC. Translating gives CASSLTGYDNYGYTF.

Turning to this clonotype: This sequence may be a read error, since a much larger clone differs from it by one base. This is likely a read error, given that the CDR3 carries no conserved phenylalanine or tryptophan at its end. This chain links TRBV2 with TRBJ1-6; 7 bases are a match to TRBD1. The CDR3 contains 14 residues. Germline-derived CDR1 and CDR2 are SNHLY and FYNNEI. V lost 1 base to trimming and J lost 10 bases; unmatched junction nucleotides: 4. The CDR3 DNA reads TGTGCCAGCAGTGAAGAGGGGACAGTCTCACCCCTCCACATT. Its protein is CASSEEGTVSPLHI.